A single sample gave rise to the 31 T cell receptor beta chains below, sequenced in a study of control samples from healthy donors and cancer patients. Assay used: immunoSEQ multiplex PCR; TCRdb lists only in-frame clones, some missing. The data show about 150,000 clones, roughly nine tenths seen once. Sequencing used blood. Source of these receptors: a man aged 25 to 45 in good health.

The CDR3 nucleotides are TGTGCCAGCAGTTTATCCTTCCAGAGAAACTCTGGAAACACCATATATTTT. This translates into CASSLSFQRNSGNTIYF. The chain employs TRBV27 and TRBJ1-3; D remains ambiguous. The CDR3 is made up of 17 amino acids. With 0 bases removed from V and 0 bases from J, the gap between germline ends came to 12 bases. The germline CDR1 and CDR2 sequences are MNHEY and SMNVEV (reference sequence).

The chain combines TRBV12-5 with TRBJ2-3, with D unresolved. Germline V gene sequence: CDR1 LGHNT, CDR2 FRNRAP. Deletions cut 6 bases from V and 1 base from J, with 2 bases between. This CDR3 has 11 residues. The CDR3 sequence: CASGGTDTQYF. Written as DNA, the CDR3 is TGTGCTAGTGGGGGCACAGATACGCAGTATTTT.

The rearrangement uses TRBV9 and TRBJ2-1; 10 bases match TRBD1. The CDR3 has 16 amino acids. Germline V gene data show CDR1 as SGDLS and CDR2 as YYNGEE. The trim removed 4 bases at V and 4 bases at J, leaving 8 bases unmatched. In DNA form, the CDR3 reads TGTGCCAGCAGCCCCGAAGGACAGGGGGGGTACAATGAGCAGTTCTTC. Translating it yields CASSPEGQGGYNEQFF.

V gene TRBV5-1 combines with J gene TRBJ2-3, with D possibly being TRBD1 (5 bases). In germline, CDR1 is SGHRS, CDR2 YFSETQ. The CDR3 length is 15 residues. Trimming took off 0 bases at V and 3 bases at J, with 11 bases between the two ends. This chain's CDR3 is CASSLAGYRTDTQYF. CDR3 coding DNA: TGCGCCAGCAGCTTGGCAGGGTATAGGACAGATACGCAGTATTTT. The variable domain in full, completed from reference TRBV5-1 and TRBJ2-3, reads KAGVTQTPRYLIKTRGQQVTLSCSPISGHRSVSWYQQTPGQGLQFLFEYFSETQRNKGNFPGRFSGRQFSNSRSEMNVSTLELGDSALYLCASSLAGYRTDTQYFGPGTRLTVL.

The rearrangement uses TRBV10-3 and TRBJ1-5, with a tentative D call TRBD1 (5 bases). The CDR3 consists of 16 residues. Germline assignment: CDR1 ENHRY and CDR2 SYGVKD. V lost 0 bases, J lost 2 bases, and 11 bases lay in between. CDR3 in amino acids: CAISESGPGGNQPQHF. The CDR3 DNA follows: TGTGCCATCAGTGAGTCGGGGCCTGGGGGCAATCAGCCCCAGCATTTT.

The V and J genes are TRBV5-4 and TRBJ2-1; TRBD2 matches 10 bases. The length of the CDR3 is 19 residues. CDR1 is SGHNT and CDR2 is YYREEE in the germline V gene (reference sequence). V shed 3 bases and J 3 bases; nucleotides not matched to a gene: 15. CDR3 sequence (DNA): TGTGCCAGCAGCTCCGCCTCGGCGGGACTAGCGCGAAACTACAATGAGCAGTTCTTC. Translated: CASSSASAGLARNYNEQFF.

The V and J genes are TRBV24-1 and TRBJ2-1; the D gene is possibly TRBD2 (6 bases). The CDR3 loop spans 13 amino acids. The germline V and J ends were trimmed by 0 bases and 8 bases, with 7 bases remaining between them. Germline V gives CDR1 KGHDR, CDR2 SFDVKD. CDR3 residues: CATSDLPGDEQFF. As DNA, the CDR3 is TGTGCCACCAGTGATTTGCCGGGGGATGAGCAGTTCTTC.

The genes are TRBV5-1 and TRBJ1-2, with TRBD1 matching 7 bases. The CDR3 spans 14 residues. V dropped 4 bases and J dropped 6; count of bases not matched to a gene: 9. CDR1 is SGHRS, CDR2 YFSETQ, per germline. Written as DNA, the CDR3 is TGCGCCAGCAGCCTACCCAACACAGGGGATGGCTACACCTTC. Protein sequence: CASSLPNTGDGYTF.

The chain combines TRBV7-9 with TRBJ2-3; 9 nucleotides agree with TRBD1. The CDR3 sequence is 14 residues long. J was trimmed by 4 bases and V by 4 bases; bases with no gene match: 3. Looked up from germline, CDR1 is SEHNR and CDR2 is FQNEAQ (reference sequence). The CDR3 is CASSYRQGADTQYF. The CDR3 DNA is TGTGCCAGCAGCTACCGACAGGGGGCAGATACGCAGTATTTT.

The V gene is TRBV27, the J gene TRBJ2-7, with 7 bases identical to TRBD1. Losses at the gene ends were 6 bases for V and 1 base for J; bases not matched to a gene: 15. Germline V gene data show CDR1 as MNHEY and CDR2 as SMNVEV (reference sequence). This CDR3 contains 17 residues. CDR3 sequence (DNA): TGTGCCAGCAGCCGTGGCTTGACAGGGTTGTTGTCCTACGAGCAGTACTTC. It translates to CASSRGLTGLLSYEQYF.

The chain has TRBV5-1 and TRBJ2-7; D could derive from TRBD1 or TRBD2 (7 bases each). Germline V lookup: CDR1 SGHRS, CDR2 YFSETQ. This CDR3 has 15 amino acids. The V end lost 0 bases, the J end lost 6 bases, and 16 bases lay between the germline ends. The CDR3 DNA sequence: TGCGCCAGCAGCTTGGCCCAGACAGGGAGGGCCGAGCAGTACTTC. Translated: CASSLAQTGRAEQYF. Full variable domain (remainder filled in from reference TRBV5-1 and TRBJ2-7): KAGVTQTPRYLIKTRGQQVTLSCSPISGHRSVSWYQQTPGQGLQFLFEYFSETQRNKGNFPGRFSGRQFSNSRSEMNVSTLELGDSALYLCASSLAQTGRAEQYFGPGTRLTVT.

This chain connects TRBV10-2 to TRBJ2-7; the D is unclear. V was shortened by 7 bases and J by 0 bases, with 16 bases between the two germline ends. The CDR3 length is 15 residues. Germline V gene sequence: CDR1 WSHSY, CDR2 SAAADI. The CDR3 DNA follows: TGCGCCAGCACCCCGCGGAGATCAGACTCCTACGAGCAGTACTTC. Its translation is CASTPRRSDSYEQYF.

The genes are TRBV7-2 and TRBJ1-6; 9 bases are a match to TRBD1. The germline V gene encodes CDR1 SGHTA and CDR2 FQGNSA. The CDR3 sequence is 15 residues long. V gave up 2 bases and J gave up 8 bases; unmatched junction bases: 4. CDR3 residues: CASSLRDRGDSPLHF. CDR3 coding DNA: TGTGCCAGCAGCTTAAGAGACAGGGGGGATTCACCCCTCCACTTT.

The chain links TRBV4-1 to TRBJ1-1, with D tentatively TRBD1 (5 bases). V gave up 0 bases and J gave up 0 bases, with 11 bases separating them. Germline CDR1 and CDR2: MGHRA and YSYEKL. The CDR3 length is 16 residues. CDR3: CASSQDGATVNTEAFF. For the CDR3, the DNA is TGCGCCAGCAGCCAAGATGGGGCGACAGTGAACACTGAAGCTTTCTTT.

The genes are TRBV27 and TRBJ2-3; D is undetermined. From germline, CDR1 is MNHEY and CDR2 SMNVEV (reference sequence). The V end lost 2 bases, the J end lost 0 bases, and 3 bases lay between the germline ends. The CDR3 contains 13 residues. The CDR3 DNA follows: TGTGCCAGCAGTTTACTTAGCACAGATACGCAGTATTTT. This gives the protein CASSLLSTDTQYF.

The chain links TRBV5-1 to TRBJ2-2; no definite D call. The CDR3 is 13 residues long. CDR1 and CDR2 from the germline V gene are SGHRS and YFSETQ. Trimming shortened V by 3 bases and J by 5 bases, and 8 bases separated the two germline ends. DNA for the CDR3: TGCGCCAGCAGCTACGGCCGGACCGGGGAGCTGTTTTTT. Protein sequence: CASSYGRTGELFF.

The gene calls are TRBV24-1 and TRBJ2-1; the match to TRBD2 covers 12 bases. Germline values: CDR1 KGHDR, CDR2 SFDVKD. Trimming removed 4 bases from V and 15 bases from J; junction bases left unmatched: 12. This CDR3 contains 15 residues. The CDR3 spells CATSDIGTSGSVMFF. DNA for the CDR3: TGTGCCACCAGTGACATTGGGACTAGCGGGTCGGTTATGTTCTTC.

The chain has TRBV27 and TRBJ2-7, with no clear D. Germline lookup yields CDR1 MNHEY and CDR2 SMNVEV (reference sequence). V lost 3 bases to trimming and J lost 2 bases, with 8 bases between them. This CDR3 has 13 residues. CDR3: CASSFVGPYEQYF. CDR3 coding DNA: TGTGCCAGCAGTTTCGTCGGGCCCTACGAGCAGTACTTC.

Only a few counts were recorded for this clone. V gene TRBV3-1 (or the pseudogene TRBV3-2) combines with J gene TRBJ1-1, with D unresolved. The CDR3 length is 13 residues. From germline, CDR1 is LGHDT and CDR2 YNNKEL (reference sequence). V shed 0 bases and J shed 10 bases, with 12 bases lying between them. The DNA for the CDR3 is TGTGCCAGCAGCCAAGATCCACAGCTTGGAGCTTTCTTT. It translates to CASSQDPQLGAFF.

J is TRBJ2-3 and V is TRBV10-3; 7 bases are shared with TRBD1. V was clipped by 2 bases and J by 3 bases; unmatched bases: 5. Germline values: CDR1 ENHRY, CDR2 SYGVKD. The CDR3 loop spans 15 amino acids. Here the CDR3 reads CAISEGPGGTDTQYF. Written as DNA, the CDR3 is TGTGCCATCAGTGAGGGACCAGGGGGAACAGATACGCAGTATTTT.

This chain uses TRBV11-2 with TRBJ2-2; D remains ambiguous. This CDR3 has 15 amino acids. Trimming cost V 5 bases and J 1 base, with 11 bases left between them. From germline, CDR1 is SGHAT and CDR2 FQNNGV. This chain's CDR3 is CASSRVDGNTGELFF. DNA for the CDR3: TGTGCCAGCAGCCGGGTCGACGGGAACACCGGGGAGCTGTTTTTT. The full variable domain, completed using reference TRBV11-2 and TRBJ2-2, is EAGVAQSPRYKIIEKRQSVAFWCNPISGHATLYWYQQILGQGPKLLIQFQNNGVVDDSQLPKDRFSAERLKGVDSTLKIQPAKLEDSAVYLCASSRVDGNTGELFFGEGSRLTVL.

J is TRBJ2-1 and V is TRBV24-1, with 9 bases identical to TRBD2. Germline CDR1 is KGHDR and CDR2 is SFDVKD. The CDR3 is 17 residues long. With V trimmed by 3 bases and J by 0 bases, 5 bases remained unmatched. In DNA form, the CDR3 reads TGTGCCACCAGTGATCTCGGCGGGGGGGCCTCCTACAATGAGCAGTTCTTC. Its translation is CATSDLGGGASYNEQFF.

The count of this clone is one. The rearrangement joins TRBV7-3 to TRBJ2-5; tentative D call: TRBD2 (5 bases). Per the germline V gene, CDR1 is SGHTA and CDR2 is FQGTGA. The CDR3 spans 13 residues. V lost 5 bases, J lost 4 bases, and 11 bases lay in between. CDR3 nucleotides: TGTGCCAGCAGCCGGGGATTTGGAGAGACCCAGTACTTC. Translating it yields CASSRGFGETQYF.

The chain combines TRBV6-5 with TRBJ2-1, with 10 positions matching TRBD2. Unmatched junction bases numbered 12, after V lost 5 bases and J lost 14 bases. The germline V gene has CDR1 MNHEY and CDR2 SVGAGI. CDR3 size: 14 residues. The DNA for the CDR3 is TGTGCCAGCAGTCTAGCGGGAGAAGGGGCAAGTAAGTTCTTC. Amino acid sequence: CASSLAGEGASKFF.

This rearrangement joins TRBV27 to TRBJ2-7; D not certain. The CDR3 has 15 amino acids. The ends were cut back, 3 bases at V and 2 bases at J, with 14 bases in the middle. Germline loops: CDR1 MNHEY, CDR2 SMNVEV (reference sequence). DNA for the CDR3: TGTGCCAGCAGTTTCGGAGCAGCGAGCACCTACGAGCAGTACTTC. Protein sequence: CASSFGAASTYEQYF.

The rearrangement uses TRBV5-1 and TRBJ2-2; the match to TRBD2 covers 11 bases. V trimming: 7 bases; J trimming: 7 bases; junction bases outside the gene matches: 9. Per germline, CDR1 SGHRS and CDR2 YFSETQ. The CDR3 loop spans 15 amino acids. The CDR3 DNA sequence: TGCGCCAGCGGGTTCGGACTAGCGGGTGGCGGGGAGCTGTTTTTT. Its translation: CASGFGLAGGGELFF.

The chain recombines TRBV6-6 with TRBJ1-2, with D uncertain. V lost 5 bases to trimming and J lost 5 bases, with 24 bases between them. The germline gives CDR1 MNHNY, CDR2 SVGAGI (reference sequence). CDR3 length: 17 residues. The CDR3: CASSPTYKGRIGYGYTF. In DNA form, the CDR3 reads TGTGCCAGCAGTCCTACTTACAAAGGCAGGATTGGGTATGGCTACACCTTC.

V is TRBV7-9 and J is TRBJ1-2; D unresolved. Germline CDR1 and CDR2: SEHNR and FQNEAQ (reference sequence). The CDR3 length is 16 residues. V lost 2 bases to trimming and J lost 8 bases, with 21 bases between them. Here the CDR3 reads CASSLFGGERRIGYTF. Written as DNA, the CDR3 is TGTGCCAGCAGCTTATTTGGTGGTGAACGTCGGATAGGCTACACCTTC.

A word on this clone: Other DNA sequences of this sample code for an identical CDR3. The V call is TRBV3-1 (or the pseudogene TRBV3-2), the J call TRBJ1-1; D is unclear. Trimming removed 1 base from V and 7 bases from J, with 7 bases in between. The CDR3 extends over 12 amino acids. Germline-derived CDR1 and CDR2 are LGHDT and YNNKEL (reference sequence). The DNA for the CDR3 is TGTGCCAGCAGCCAAGGCGGCGGTGAAGCTTTCTTT. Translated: CASSQGGGEAFF.

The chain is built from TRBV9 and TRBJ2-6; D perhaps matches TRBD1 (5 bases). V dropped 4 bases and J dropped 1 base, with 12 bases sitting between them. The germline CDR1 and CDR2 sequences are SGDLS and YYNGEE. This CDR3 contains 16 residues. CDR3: CASSPRALSGANVLTF. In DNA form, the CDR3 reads TGTGCCAGCAGCCCCAGGGCCCTATCTGGGGCCAACGTCCTGACTTTC.

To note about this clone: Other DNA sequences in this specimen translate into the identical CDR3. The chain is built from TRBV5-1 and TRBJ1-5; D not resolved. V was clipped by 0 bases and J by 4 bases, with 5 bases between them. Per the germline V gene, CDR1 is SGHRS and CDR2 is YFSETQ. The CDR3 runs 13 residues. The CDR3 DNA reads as TGCGCCAGCAGCTTGGGGGAGAATCAGCCCCAGCATTTT. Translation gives CASSLGENQPQHF.